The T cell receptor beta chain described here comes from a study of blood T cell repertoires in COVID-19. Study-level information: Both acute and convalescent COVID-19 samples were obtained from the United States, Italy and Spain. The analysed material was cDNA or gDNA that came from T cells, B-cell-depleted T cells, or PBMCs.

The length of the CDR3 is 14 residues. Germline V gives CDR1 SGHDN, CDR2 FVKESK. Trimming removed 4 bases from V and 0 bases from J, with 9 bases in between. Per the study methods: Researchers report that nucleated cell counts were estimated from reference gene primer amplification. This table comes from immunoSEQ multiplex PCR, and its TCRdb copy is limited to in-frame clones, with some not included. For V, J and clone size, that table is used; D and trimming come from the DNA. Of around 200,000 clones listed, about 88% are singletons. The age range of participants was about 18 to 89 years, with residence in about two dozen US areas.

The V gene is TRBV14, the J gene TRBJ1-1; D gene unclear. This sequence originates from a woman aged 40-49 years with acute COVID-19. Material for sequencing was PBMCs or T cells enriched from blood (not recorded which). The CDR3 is CASSLAGMNTEAFF. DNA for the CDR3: TGTGCCAGCAGCCTGGCGGGTATGAACACTGAAGCTTTCTTT.